This T cell receptor beta chain originates from a study of metastatic and nonmetastatic thyroid tumors. Study summary: Patients with malignant and benign thyroid disease provided blood and tumor or nodule tissue, whose repertoires were compared. Study-wide points: Significantly higher TCR beta diversity was reportedly seen in malignant thyroid tumors than benign nodules, in blood and tumor.

The table lists this clone with a few counts. The antigen is not known. No treatment had been given to any patient before thyroid surgery. MiXCR re-clonotyped the PCR reads for TCRdb. This sample has several thousand clones; approximately 32% occur once, and the top ten carry around 44%. Trimming took 7 bases from V and 7 from J; bases not matched to a gene: 10. CDR1 is MNHEY and CDR2 is SVGEGT in the germline V gene. CDR3 length equals 14 residues. The chain recombines TRBV6-2 or TRBV6-3 with TRBJ2-1; 7 positions agree with TRBD2. Source material: tumor tissue. The origin of this receptor is a female donor with papillary thyroid cancer or a benign thyroid nodule (not recorded which). Some clones in this sample may be carry-over from other donors' samples. This CDR3 reads CASNTGGESNEQFF. The CDR3 DNA reads TGTGCCAGCAACACGGGAGGAGAGTCGAATGAGCAGTTCTTC.